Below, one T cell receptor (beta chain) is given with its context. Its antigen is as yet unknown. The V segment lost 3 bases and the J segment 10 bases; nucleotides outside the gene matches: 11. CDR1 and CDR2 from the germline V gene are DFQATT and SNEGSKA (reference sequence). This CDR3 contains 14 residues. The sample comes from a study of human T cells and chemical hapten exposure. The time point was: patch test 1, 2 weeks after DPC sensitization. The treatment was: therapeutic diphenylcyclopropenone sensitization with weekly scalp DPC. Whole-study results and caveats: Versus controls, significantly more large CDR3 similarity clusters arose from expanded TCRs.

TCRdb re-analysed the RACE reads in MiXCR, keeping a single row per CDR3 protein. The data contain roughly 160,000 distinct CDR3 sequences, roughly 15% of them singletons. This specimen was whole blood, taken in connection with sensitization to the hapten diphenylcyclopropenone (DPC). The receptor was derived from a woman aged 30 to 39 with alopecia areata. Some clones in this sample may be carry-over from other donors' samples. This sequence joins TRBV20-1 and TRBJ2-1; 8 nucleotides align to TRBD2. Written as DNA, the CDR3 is TGCAGTGCTAGTCCGGGAGGGGGATTGAGGGAGCAGTTCTTC. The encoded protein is CSASPGGGLREQFF.